Listed here are 30 T cell receptor beta chains from one sample, sequenced in a study of cytomegalovirus exposure and HLA in healthy donors. The PCR made use of 60 Vbeta and 13 Jbeta primers. Sequencing used immunoSEQ multiplex PCR; TCRdb keeps in-frame clones, though not all of them. The sample has approximately 130,000 clones; 60% to 85% are singletons. The sample was PBMCs. These receptors came from a woman aged 35 to 49 in good health and CMV-seropositive.

The chain links TRBV9 to TRBJ2-1, with D possibly TRBD2 on 7 matching bases. CDR1 SGDLS and CDR2 YYNGEE come from the germline V gene. This CDR3 has 15 residues. Trimming took off 0 bases at V and 10 bases at J, with 17 bases between the two ends. CDR3 DNA: TGTGCCAGCAGCGTAGTTGGGGGGGGCAATTACGAGCAGTTCTTC. This encodes CASSVVGGGNYEQFF.

In this sample, this clone turned up once. This chain joins TRBV29-1 and TRBJ2-3; tentatively, D is TRBD2 (7 bases). V shed 5 bases and J shed 5 bases, with 17 bases lying between them. Germline V lookup: CDR1 SQVTM, CDR2 ANQGSEA. This CDR3 has 14 amino acids. CDR3 loop: CSVQGREALDTQYF. CDR3 DNA sequence: TGCAGCGTTCAGGGGAGGGAGGCCCTAGATACGCAGTATTTT.

This clone was observed a handful of times. V gene TRBV2 combines with J gene TRBJ1-2; TRBD1 aligns across 11 bases. Per the germline V gene, CDR1 is SNHLY and CDR2 is FYNNEI. The CDR3 runs 17 residues. J gave up 1 base and V 6 bases, and 10 bases lay outside the gene matches. Written as DNA, the CDR3 is TGTGCCAGCAGCGCCAGGACAGGGGGCTTTATTAACTATGGCTACACCTTC. This gives the protein CASSARTGGFINYGYTF.

This clone appeared a single time. V usage is TRBV2 and J usage is TRBJ1-1; 7 bases line up with TRBD1. The V segment lost 10 bases and the J segment 1 base; nucleotides outside the gene matches: 9. The germline CDR1 and CDR2 sequences are SNHLY and FYNNEI. The CDR3 runs to 14 residues. CDR3 bases: TGTGCCACCGAACAGGGGTCGGGGAACACTGAAGCTTTCTTT. Protein sequence: CATEQGSGNTEAFF.

The rearrangement links TRBV4-3 to TRBJ1-5; no reliable D call. The V end was cut by 0 bases, the J end by 14 bases, with 20 bases between. CDR1 and CDR2 (germline): LGHNA, YSLEER. The CDR3 is 15 amino acids. CDR3 nucleotide sequence: TGCGCCAGCAGCCAAGATTACGGGAGCAGTTGGATGGAGCATTTT. Encoded protein: CASSQDYGSSWMEHF.

J is TRBJ2-4 and V is TRBV18; tentatively, D is TRBD2 (5 bases). The V gene's germline CDR1 is KGHSH and CDR2 LQKENI. V gave up 3 bases and J gave up 9 bases, with 18 bases separating them. This CDR3 has 15 residues. The CDR3 sequence is CASSPPTSDWIIQYF. In nucleotides, the CDR3 is TGTGCCAGCTCACCTCCTACTAGTGATTGGATCATTCAGTACTTC.

This sequence joins TRBV27 and TRBJ2-7; 7 nucleotides line up with TRBD1. The CDR3 consists of 14 residues. Per germline, CDR1 MNHEY and CDR2 SMNVEV (reference sequence). V lost 5 bases to trimming and J lost 1 base; unmatched junction nucleotides: 5. The CDR3 DNA sequence: TGTGCCAGCAGTCCCCAGACAGGGTCCTACGAGCAGTACTTC. This codes for CASSPQTGSYEQYF.

This chain links TRBV4-3 with TRBJ1-2; D gene uncertain. The CDR3 is 16 amino acids. Germline CDR1 reads LGHNA; CDR2 reads YSLEER. Trimming removed 0 bases at V and 2 bases at J, with 13 bases between. CDR3 nucleotides: TGCGCCAGCAGCCAAGATCGAGGGAGGGAAAACTATGGCTACACCTTC. Its protein product is CASSQDRGRENYGYTF.

The V and J genes are TRBV6-5 and TRBJ2-1; 13 bases line up with TRBD2. The CDR3 runs to 16 residues. J was trimmed by 9 bases and V by 0 bases; bases with no gene match: 5. Germline V lookup: CDR1 MNHEY, CDR2 SVGAGI. The CDR3: CASSYSGLAGDGEQFF. The CDR3 DNA is TGTGCCAGCAGTTACTCCGGACTAGCGGGAGACGGTGAGCAGTTCTTC.

This clone occurred once. This rearrangement joins TRBV14 to TRBJ2-3; maybe TRBD2 (6 bases). Trimming cost V 1 base and J 0 bases, with 14 bases left between them. The length of the CDR3 is 17 residues. Germline V gives CDR1 SGHDN, CDR2 FVKESK. This CDR3 is CASSQGGGKTSTDTQYF. CDR3 nucleotide sequence: TGTGCCAGCAGCCAAGGGGGCGGGAAGACTAGCACAGATACGCAGTATTTT.

The CDR3 here is CASKAGGIASTDTQYF. The DNA for the CDR3 is TGTGCCAGCAAAGCGGGGGGAATAGCTAGCACAGATACGCAGTATTTT. The chain is built from TRBV25-1 and TRBJ2-3; TRBD2 matches 9 bases. CDR1 and CDR2 (germline): MGHDK, SYGVNS. V trimming: 7 bases; J trimming: 0 bases; junction bases outside the gene matches: 8. The CDR3 is 16 residues long. Full variable domain (outside the CDR3, taken from reference TRBV25-1 and TRBJ2-3): EADIYQTPRYLVIGTGKKITLECSQTMGHDKMYWYQQDPGMELHLIHYSYGVNSTEKGDLSSESTVSRIRTEHFPLTLESARPSHTSQYLCASKAGGIASTDTQYFGPGTRLTVL.

The chain links TRBV7-2 to TRBJ1-4, with D possibly matching TRBD1 (6 bases). The CDR3 has 15 residues. The V gene's germline CDR1 is SGHTA and CDR2 FQGNSA. V lost 7 bases, J lost 7 bases, and 19 bases lay in between. DNA for the CDR3: TGTGCCAGCACCAAGGGGGGGGCAGGCAGTGAAAAACTGTTTTTT. Its protein product is CASTKGGAGSEKLFF.

The gene calls are TRBV12-5 and TRBJ1-2, with 7 bases matching TRBD1. Germline CDR1 is LGHNT and CDR2 is FRNRAP. This CDR3 comprises 17 residues. Trimming removed 2 bases from V and 4 bases from J; junction bases left unmatched: 13. The DNA for the CDR3 is TGTGCTAGTGGTTTGAAGACCGGGACAGCAAGATCCTATGGCTACACCTTC. Its translation: CASGLKTGTARSYGYTF.

The chain is built from TRBV7-6 and TRBJ1-2; a weak D match, TRBD1 (6 bases). Germline CDR1 and CDR2: SGHVS and FNYEAQ. V lost 1 base and J 3 bases, leaving 18 bases between the germline ends. The CDR3 is made up of 17 amino acids. CDR3 sequence reads: CASSLDLSGGYYYGYTF. The CDR3 DNA reads TGTGCCAGCAGCTTAGACCTGTCGGGGGGCTACTACTATGGCTACACCTTC.

This chain joins TRBV27 and TRBJ2-3; D is unclear. Germline CDR1 is MNHEY and CDR2 is SMNVEV (reference sequence). CDR3 length equals 17 residues. V was trimmed by 3 bases and J by 2 bases, leaving 18 bases between them. The CDR3 DNA is TGTGCCAGCAGTTTCCGACGAACAACTACGATCACAGATACGCAGTATTTT. The encoded protein is CASSFRRTTTITDTQYF.

This chain connects TRBV5-6 to TRBJ2-7; TRBD1 aligns across 9 bases. In germline, CDR1 is SGHDT, CDR2 YYEEEE. J gave up 6 bases and V 4 bases, and 8 bases lay outside the gene matches. The CDR3 has 14 amino acids. DNA of the CDR3: TGTGCCAGCAGCCGGGGACAGGGTAAGACCGAGCAGTACTTC. This encodes CASSRGQGKTEQYF.

The chain recombines TRBV6-5 with TRBJ1-1; TRBD1 matches at 7 bases. The CDR3 has 14 residues. Germline V gives CDR1 MNHEY, CDR2 SVGAGI. The V segment lost 5 bases and the J segment 1 base; nucleotides outside the gene matches: 4. The CDR3 is CASSRQGPNTEAFF. DNA for the CDR3: TGTGCCAGCAGTCGACAGGGACCGAACACTGAAGCTTTCTTT.

A word on this clone: At one of its ends the junction is not consistent with the germline gene, which may arise from a read error. The J gene is TRBJ2-3, the V gene TRBV7-7, with D perhaps matching TRBD1 (6 bases). The CDR3 runs to 15 residues. Germline loops: CDR1 SSHAT, CDR2 FNYEAQ (reference sequence). The CDR3 DNA follows: TGTGCTAGCAGCGTGAGCAGGGGTATCGCAGATACGCAGTATTTT. Residues: CASSVSRGIADTQYF.

The V gene is TRBV4-2, the J gene TRBJ2-7; D may be TRBD1 (5 bases). Germline-derived CDR1 and CDR2 are LGHNA and YNFKEQ. Trimming shortened V by 0 bases and J by 1 base, and 19 bases separated the two germline ends. The CDR3 runs 18 residues. CDR3: CASSQESVGQGGSYEQYF. The CDR3 DNA reads TGTGCCAGCAGCCAAGAGTCCGTTGGGCAGGGTGGATCCTACGAGCAGTACTTC.

V and J are TRBV19 and TRBJ1-1; 9 bases align to TRBD1. The CDR3 has 17 amino acids. Looked up from germline, CDR1 is LNHDA and CDR2 is SQIVND (reference sequence). Trimming at V came to 5 bases and at J to 0 bases, leaving 10 bases not matched to a gene. CDR3 region: CASSPRRDRVLNTEAFF. DNA for the CDR3: TGTGCCAGTAGTCCGAGGCGGGACAGGGTTTTGAACACTGAAGCTTTCTTT.

The chain couples TRBV6-4 to TRBJ2-1; D gene unclear. The CDR3 is made up of 11 amino acids. V dropped 6 bases and J dropped 15 bases, with 15 bases sitting between them. Per the germline V gene, CDR1 is MRHNA and CDR2 is SNTAGT. As DNA, the CDR3 is TGTGCCAGCAGGCGTACTTTAATGCGGTTCTTC. Its protein product is CASRRTLMRFF.

The chain has TRBV19 and TRBJ2-6; 8 bases match TRBD1. The CDR3 consists of 16 residues. Germline V gives CDR1 LNHDA, CDR2 SQIVND (reference sequence). V dropped 5 bases and J dropped 4; count of bases not matched to a gene: 7. The CDR3 sequence is CASSVWTGPGANVLTF. The CDR3, as DNA: TGTGCCAGTAGTGTATGGACAGGGCCAGGGGCCAACGTCCTGACTTTC.

The chain has TRBV25-1 and TRBJ2-2; TRBD1 agrees at 7 bases. The CDR3 runs to 17 residues. V dropped 1 base and J dropped 5; count of bases not matched to a gene: 10. Germline CDR1 and CDR2: MGHDK and SYGVNS. Written as DNA, the CDR3 is TGTGCCAGCAGTGAATGGGGGTCCTCGACAGGGACCGGGGAGCTGTTTTTT. This translates into CASSEWGSSTGTGELFF.

V and J are TRBV7-8 and TRBJ2-5; 8 nucleotides agree with TRBD1. J was trimmed by 3 bases and V by 5 bases; bases with no gene match: 8. The CDR3 is 15 residues long. CDR1 and CDR2 (germline): SGHVS, FQNEAQ. The CDR3 spells CASSLMDRVEETQYF. The CDR3 DNA is TGTGCCAGCAGCCTTATGGACAGGGTCGAAGAGACCCAGTACTTC.

The V call is TRBV19, the J call TRBJ2-6; 10 bases align to TRBD1. The CDR3 covers 19 residues. Trimming removed 5 bases from V and 1 base from J; junction bases left unmatched: 11. Germline V gene lookup returns CDR1 LNHDA and CDR2 SQIVND (reference sequence). CDR3 in DNA: TGTGCCAGTAGTCTCCAGACCGGGACAGGGGCATCTGGGGCCAACGTCCTGACTTTC. As protein: CASSLQTGTGASGANVLTF.

This clone appeared a few times. This chain connects TRBV7-3 to TRBJ2-1, with 7 bases matching TRBD1. The CDR3 loop spans 15 amino acids. V lost 4 bases and J lost 2; bases outside the gene matches: 5. The germline V gene has CDR1 SGHTA and CDR2 FQGTGA. CDR3 sequence reads: CASSSRDSAYNEQFF. CDR3 coding DNA: TGTGCCAGCAGCTCCCGGGACAGTGCCTACAATGAGCAGTTCTTC.

The rearrangement links TRBV15 to TRBJ2-7; weak D call: TRBD1 (6 bases). Germline CDR1 is LNHNV and CDR2 is YYDKDF (reference sequence). Trimming cost V 4 bases and J 3 bases, with 10 bases left between them. The CDR3 is 13 amino acids. As DNA, the CDR3 is TGTGCCACCAGCAAGGACAGAGGCTACGAGCAGTACTTC. This encodes CATSKDRGYEQYF.

V and J are TRBV6-5 and TRBJ2-5; weak D call: TRBD1 (5 bases). V lost 5 bases, J lost 0 bases, and 10 bases lay in between. The CDR3 covers 14 residues. Germline V gene sequence: CDR1 MNHEY, CDR2 SVGAGI. The CDR3 DNA follows: TGTGCCAGCAGTCGGACACGGTACCAAGAGACCCAGTACTTC. Residues: CASSRTRYQETQYF.

The rearrangement joins TRBV11-2 to TRBJ2-1; the match to TRBD2 covers 11 bases. Germline CDR1 SGHAT, CDR2 FQNNGV. The length of the CDR3 is 13 residues. Germline trimming cut 7 bases from V and 8 bases from J; bases unmatched to any gene: 4. DNA for the CDR3: TGTGCCAGCAAACTAGCGGGAGCGGATGAGCAGTTCTTC. Translating it yields CASKLAGADEQFF.

The gene calls are TRBV4-2 and TRBJ2-1, with TRBD2 as a possible D gene (7 bases). With 0 bases removed from V and 3 bases from J, the gap between germline ends came to 15 bases. The CDR3 spans 17 residues. Per the germline V gene, CDR1 is LGHNA and CDR2 is YNFKEQ. The CDR3 sequence: CASSQDLGLGGYNEQFF. The DNA of the CDR3 is TGTGCCAGCAGCCAAGATCTAGGACTAGGGGGCTACAATGAGCAGTTCTTC.